The 18 T cell receptor beta chains reported below all come from one sample, sequenced in a study of OX40 agonist ivuxolimab in advanced cancers. Sequencing was performed with immunoSEQ multiplex PCR; in TCRdb, only in-frame clones are kept and a portion is missing. The sample has about 79,000 clones; approximately 85% are singletons. The specimen comprised CD4+ or CD8+ T cells sorted from blood, sampled in a trial of the OX40 agonist ivuxolimab. These receptors all stem from an adult with an advanced solid tumor such as melanoma, head and neck, liver or kidney cancer.

The chain has TRBV9 and TRBJ2-2; D gene unclear. The CDR3 covers 13 residues. V was pared by 3 bases and J by 6 bases, with 9 bases between. Per germline, CDR1 SGDLS and CDR2 YYNGEE. The DNA for the CDR3 is TGTGCCAGCAGCGCGAGCCTTGCCGGGGAGCTGTTTTTT. Protein product: CASSASLAGELFF.

This clone was recorded once. This rearrangement joins TRBV20-1 to TRBJ2-5; unclear D gene. The CDR3 covers 10 residues. The germline V gene encodes CDR1 DFQATT and CDR2 SNEGSKA (reference sequence). The V end lost 2 bases, the J end lost 5 bases, and 3 bases lay between the germline ends. The CDR3 protein is CSARTETQYF. The CDR3 DNA reads as TGCAGTGCTAGAACGGAGACCCAGTACTTC.

The chain links TRBV4-3 to TRBJ2-3; D unresolved. The CDR3 is 16 residues long. The germline V gene encodes CDR1 LGHNA and CDR2 YSLEER. V was cut by 2 bases and J by 0 bases, with 12 bases left in between. In nucleotides, the CDR3 is TGCGCCAGCAGCCAAAACGGCGGCTATAGCACAGATACGCAGTATTTT. It translates to CASSQNGGYSTDTQYF.

The chain has TRBV28 and TRBJ2-5, with D possibly being TRBD1 (5 bases). The CDR3 runs to 14 residues. The germline CDR1 and CDR2 sequences are MDHEN and SYDVKM. Trimming removed 6 bases at V and 7 bases at J, with 18 bases between. CDR3 DNA: TGTGCCAGCAGATACAGATCCAGGGTTGGGACCCAGTACTTC. Translated, it gives CASRYRSRVGTQYF. The whole variable domain, remainder taken from reference TRBV28 and TRBJ2-5, is DVKVTQSSRYLVKRTGEKVFLECVQDMDHENMFWYRQDPGLGLRLIYFSYDVKMKEKGDIPEGYSVSREKKERFSLILESASTNQTSMYLCASRYRSRVGTQYFGPGTRLLVL.

The rearrangement joins TRBV7-9 to TRBJ2-1; a possible D gene is TRBD1 (5 bases). CDR3 size: 12 residues. Germline assignment: CDR1 SEHNR and CDR2 FQNEAQ (reference sequence). V gave up 4 bases and J gave up 7 bases, with 8 bases separating them. The CDR3 loop is CASSSGRNEQFF. DNA of the CDR3: TGTGCCAGCAGCTCAGGGCGGAATGAGCAGTTCTTC.

This clone was counted a single time. V usage is TRBV14 and J usage is TRBJ1-2; 7 nucleotides align to TRBD1. Germline trimming cut 5 bases from V and 1 base from J; bases unmatched to any gene: 10. Looked up from germline, CDR1 is SGHDN and CDR2 is FVKESK. The CDR3 loop spans 16 amino acids. CDR3 region: CASSEKTGAFNYGYTF. The CDR3 DNA reads TGTGCCAGCAGCGAAAAAACAGGGGCCTTTAACTATGGCTACACCTTC.

The chain employs TRBV5-4 and TRBJ1-3; D is unclear. The germline V gene encodes CDR1 SGHNT and CDR2 YYREEE (reference sequence). V was pared by 4 bases and J by 3 bases, with 14 bases between. The CDR3 consists of 15 residues. The CDR3 loop reads CASSPIPGVGNTIYF. CDR3 DNA sequence: TGTGCCAGCAGCCCGATACCCGGGGTTGGAAACACCATATATTTT.

The chain couples TRBV9 to TRBJ2-5, with 9 nucleotides matching TRBD1. The CDR3 has 14 residues. Unmatched junction bases numbered 2, after V lost 4 bases and J lost 1 base. CDR1 is SGDLS and CDR2 is YYNGEE in the germline V gene. The CDR3 bases are TGTGCCAGCAGCTGGGGACAGGGCCAAGAGACCCAGTACTTC. Protein: CASSWGQGQETQYF.

This clone has just a few counts. The chain is built from TRBV7-3 and TRBJ2-2; D unresolved. The CDR3 extends over 14 amino acids. CDR1 is SGHTA and CDR2 is FQGTGA in the germline V gene. V was shortened by 2 bases and J by 5 bases, with 9 bases between the two germline ends. CDR3: CASSLSTSTGELFF. In nucleotides, the CDR3 is TGTGCCAGCAGCTTATCTACGAGTACCGGGGAGCTGTTTTTT.

The rearrangement links TRBV7-2 to TRBJ2-7; D may be TRBD2 (5 bases). Germline V gives CDR1 SGHTA, CDR2 FQGNSA. The CDR3 is made up of 13 amino acids. The V and J ends lost 3 bases and 4 bases respectively, with 10 bases between them. CDR3 DNA: TGTGCCAGCAGCTTTAGCGTACGTTACGAGCAGTACTTC. It specifies CASSFSVRYEQYF.

The chain is built from TRBV29-1 and TRBJ1-1; possibly TRBD1 for D (6 bases). There are 14 residues in the CDR3. V lost 8 bases and J lost 2, with 18 bases in between. The germline V gene has CDR1 SQVTM and CDR2 ANQGSEA. The CDR3 here is CSSRGGGVNTEAFF. DNA for the CDR3: TGCAGCTCGCGAGGGGGGGGCGTTAACACTGAAGCTTTCTTT.

V is TRBV14 and J is TRBJ2-2, with 9 bases lining up with TRBD2. V shed 4 bases and J 1 base; nucleotides not matched to a gene: 4. The CDR3 consists of 16 residues. Germline V CDR1 and CDR2: SGHDN, FVKESK. The CDR3 DNA reads as TGTGCCAGCAGCCGGGCAGCGGGAGGGAACACCGGGGAGCTGTTTTTT. Its protein product is CASSRAAGGNTGELFF.

The chain has TRBV28 and TRBJ2-7; D is ambiguous. Germline CDR1 MDHEN, CDR2 SYDVKM. V lost 2 bases and J 6 bases, leaving 17 bases between the germline ends. The CDR3 consists of 15 residues. This CDR3 is CASSLGAPHSGEQYF. DNA of the CDR3: TGTGCCAGCAGTTTAGGAGCTCCCCATTCGGGCGAGCAGTACTTC.

The chain couples TRBV2 to TRBJ2-3; no definite D call. Per the germline V gene, CDR1 is SNHLY and CDR2 is FYNNEI. Trimming took 4 bases from V and 8 from J, leaving 10 bases between them. The CDR3 runs to 12 residues. The CDR3 DNA is TGTGCCAGCAGTGTGGGCCAGAGTACGCAGTATTTT. Translated: CASSVGQSTQYF.

A word on this clone: The identical CDR3 is also encoded by other nucleotide sequences in the sample. The gene calls are TRBV28 and TRBJ1-2, with D possibly being TRBD1 (6 bases). The CDR3 runs to 14 residues. V gave up 6 bases and J gave up 4 bases, with 15 bases separating them. Germline lookup yields CDR1 MDHEN and CDR2 SYDVKM. The chain's CDR3 is CASSFTGQGYGYTF. The CDR3 coding sequence is TGTGCCAGCAGCTTTACAGGGCAAGGCTATGGCTACACCTTC.

This clone was picked up a small number of times. The gene calls are TRBV19 and TRBJ2-7, with 8 bases fitting TRBD1. The CDR3 runs to 14 residues. The V segment lost 3 bases and the J segment 2 bases; nucleotides outside the gene matches: 3. Germline V gene sequence: CDR1 LNHDA, CDR2 SQIVND (reference sequence). CDR3: CASSISQGAYEQYF. As DNA, the CDR3 is TGTGCCAGTAGTATCTCACAGGGGGCCTACGAGCAGTACTTC.

J is TRBJ1-1 and V is TRBV19; D ambiguous. Trimming pared 1 base from V and 1 base from J, leaving 7 bases between. The CDR3 length is 14 residues. CDR1 is LNHDA, CDR2 SQIVND, per germline (reference sequence). The CDR3 sequence: CASSIGGPNTEAFF. DNA for the CDR3: TGTGCCAGTAGTATAGGGGGTCCGAACACTGAAGCTTTCTTT.

The chain carries TRBV18 and TRBJ1-3; 7 bases align to TRBD1. Germline V gives CDR1 KGHSH, CDR2 LQKENI. The V segment lost 3 bases and the J segment 2 bases; nucleotides outside the gene matches: 4. The CDR3 contains 15 residues. This CDR3 reads CASSPDRETGNTIYF. The CDR3 nucleotides read TGTGCCAGCTCACCCGACAGGGAGACTGGAAACACCATATATTTT.